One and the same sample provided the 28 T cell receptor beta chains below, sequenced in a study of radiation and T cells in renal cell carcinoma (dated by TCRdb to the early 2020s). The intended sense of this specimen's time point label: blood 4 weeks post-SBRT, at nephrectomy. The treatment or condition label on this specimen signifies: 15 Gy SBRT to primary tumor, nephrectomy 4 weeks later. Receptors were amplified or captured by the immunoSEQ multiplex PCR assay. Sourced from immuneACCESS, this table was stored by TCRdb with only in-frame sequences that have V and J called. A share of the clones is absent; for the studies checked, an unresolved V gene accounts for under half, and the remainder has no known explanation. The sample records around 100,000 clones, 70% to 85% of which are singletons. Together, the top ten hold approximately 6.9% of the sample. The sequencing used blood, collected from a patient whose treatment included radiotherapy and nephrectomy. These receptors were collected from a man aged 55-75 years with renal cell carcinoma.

In DNA form, the CDR3 reads TGTGCCTGGAGTGGTAGCGGCACAGATACGCAGTATTTT. Translated, it gives CAWSGSGTDTQYF. This chain connects TRBV30 to TRBJ2-3; a weak D match, TRBD2 (5 bases). Germline CDR1 reads GTSNPN; CDR2 reads SVGIG (reference sequence). Trimming took off 1 base at V and 1 base at J, with 6 bases between the two ends. This CDR3 contains 13 residues.

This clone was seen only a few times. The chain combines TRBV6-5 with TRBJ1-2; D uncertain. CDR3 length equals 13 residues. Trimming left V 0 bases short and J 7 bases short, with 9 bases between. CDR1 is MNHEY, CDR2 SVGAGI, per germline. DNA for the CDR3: TGTGCCAGCAGTTACTCGGGCGGTGCTGGCTACACCTTC. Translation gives CASSYSGGAGYTF.

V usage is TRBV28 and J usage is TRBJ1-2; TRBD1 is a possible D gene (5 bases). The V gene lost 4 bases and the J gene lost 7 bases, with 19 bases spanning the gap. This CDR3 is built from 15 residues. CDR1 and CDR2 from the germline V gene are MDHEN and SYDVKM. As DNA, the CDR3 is TGTGCCAGCAGTTCGAAGCCGACGGAGAGGGGTGGCTACACCTTC. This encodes CASSSKPTERGGYTF.

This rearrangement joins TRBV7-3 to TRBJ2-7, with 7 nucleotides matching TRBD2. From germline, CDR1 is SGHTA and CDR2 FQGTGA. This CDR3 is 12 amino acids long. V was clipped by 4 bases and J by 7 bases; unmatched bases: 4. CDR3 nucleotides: TGTGCCAGCAGCTCGCCGGGACTAGAGCAGTACTTC. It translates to CASSSPGLEQYF.

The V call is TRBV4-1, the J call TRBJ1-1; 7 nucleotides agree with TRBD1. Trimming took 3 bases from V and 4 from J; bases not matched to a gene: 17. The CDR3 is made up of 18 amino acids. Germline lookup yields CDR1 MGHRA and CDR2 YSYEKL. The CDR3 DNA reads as TGCGCCAGCAGCCATGTTATAGGGGGCCGAGGTAGAGGCACTGAAGCTTTCTTT. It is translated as CASSHVIGGRGRGTEAFF.

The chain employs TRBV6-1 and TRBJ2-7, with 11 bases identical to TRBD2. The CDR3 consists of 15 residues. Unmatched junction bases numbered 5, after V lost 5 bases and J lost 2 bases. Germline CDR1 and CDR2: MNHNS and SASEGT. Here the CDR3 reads CASSLLAGEPYEQYF. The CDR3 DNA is TGTGCCAGCAGTTTACTAGCGGGGGAGCCCTACGAGCAGTACTTC.

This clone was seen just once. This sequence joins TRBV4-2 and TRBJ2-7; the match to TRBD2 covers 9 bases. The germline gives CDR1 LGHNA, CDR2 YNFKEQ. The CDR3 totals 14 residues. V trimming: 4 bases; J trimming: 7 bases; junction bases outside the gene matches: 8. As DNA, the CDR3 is TGTGCCAGCAGCCCAGCGGGAGGCAGGGGGGAGCAGTACTTC. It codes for CASSPAGGRGEQYF.

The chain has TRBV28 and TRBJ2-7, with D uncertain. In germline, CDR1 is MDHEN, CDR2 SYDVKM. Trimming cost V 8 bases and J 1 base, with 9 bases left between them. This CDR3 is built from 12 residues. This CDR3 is CASSMGSYEQYF. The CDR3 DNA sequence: TGTGCCAGCTCAATGGGGTCCTACGAGCAGTACTTC.

In DNA form, the CDR3 reads TGTGCCAGCAGCGTAGGGACAGGGGGCACTGAAGCTTTCTTT. It encodes CASSVGTGGTEAFF. This sequence joins TRBV9 and TRBJ1-1, with TRBD1 identical over 10 bases. The CDR3 is 14 residues long. The J segment lost 4 bases and the V segment lost 0 bases, leaving 0 bases of the junction unmatched. Per the germline V gene, CDR1 is SGDLS and CDR2 is YYNGEE.

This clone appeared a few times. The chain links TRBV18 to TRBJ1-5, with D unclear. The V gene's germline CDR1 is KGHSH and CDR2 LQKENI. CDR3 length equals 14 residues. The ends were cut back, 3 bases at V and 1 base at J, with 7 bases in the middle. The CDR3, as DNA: TGTGCCAGCTCACCTTATGGGAGCAATCAGCCCCAGCATTTT. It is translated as CASSPYGSNQPQHF. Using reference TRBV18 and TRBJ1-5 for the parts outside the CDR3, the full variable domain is NAGVMQNPRHLVRRRGQEARLRCSPMKGHSHVYWYRQLPEEGLKFMVYLQKENIIDESGMPKERFSAEFPKEGPSILRIQQVVRGDSAAYFCASSPYGSNQPQHFGDGTRLSIL.

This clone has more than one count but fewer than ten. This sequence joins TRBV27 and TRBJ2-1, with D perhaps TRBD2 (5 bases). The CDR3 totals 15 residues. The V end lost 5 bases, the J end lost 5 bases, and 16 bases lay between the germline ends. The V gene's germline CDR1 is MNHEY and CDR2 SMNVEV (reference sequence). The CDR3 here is CASSPPGKSHNEQFF. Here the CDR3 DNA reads TGTGCCAGCAGTCCACCCGGGAAGAGCCACAATGAGCAGTTCTTC.

The CDR3 loop reads CASRIQGGTGELFF. CDR3 sequence (DNA): TGTGCCAGCAGGATACAAGGCGGCACCGGGGAGCTGTTTTTT. V and J are TRBV2 and TRBJ2-2; D gene unclear. CDR3 length: 14 amino acids. The germline CDR1 and CDR2 sequences are SNHLY and FYNNEI. Trimming stripped 6 bases from V and 4 bases from J, with 12 bases between.

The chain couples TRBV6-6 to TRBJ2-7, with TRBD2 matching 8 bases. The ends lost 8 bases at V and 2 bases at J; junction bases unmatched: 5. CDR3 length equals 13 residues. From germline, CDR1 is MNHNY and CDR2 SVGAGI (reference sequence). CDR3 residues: CASEPGLAYEQYF. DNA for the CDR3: TGTGCCAGCGAGCCGGGACTAGCCTACGAGCAGTACTTC.

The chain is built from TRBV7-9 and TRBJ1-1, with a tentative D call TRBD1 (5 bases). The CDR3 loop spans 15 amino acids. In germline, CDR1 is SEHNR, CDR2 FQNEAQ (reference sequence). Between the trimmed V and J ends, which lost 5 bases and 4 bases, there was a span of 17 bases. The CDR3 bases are TGTGCCAGCAGCCACCATGTGGGGGGGAGCACTGAAGCTTTCTTT. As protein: CASSHHVGGSTEAFF.

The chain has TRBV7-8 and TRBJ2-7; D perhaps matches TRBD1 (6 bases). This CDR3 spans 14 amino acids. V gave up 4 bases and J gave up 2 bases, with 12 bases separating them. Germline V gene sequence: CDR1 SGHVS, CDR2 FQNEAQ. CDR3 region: CASSWEAGAYEQYF. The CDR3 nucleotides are TGTGCCAGCAGCTGGGAAGCAGGGGCCTACGAGCAGTACTTC.

CDR3 sequence (DNA): TGTGCCAGCAGACCCGGACCTCGGGGGACCCAGTACTTC. This gives the protein CASRPGPRGTQYF. V usage is TRBV2 and J usage is TRBJ2-5; D is possibly TRBD2 (5 bases). The CDR3 is 13 amino acids. V lost 6 bases and J 7 bases, leaving 15 bases between the germline ends. Germline CDR1 and CDR2: SNHLY and FYNNEI.

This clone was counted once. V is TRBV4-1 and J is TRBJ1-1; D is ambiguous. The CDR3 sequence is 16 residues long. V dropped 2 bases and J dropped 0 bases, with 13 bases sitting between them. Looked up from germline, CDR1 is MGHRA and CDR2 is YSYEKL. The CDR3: CASSQIGEGLNTEAFF. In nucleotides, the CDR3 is TGCGCCAGCAGCCAAATTGGGGAGGGTTTGAACACTGAAGCTTTCTTT.

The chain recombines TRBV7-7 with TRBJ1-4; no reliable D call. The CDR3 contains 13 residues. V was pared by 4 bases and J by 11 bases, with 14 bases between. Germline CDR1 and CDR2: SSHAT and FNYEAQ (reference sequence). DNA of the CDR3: TGTGCCAGCAGCTCTCCCGAAACGGGGAAACTGTTTTTT. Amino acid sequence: CASSSPETGKLFF.

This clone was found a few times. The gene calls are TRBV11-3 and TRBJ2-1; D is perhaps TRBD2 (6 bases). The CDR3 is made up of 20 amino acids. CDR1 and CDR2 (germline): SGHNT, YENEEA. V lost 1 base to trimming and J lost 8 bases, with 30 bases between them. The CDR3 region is CASSLAFSRAGSTALDEQFF. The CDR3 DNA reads TGTGCCAGCAGCTTAGCCTTTTCCCGGGCGGGATCCACCGCATTGGATGAGCAGTTCTTC.

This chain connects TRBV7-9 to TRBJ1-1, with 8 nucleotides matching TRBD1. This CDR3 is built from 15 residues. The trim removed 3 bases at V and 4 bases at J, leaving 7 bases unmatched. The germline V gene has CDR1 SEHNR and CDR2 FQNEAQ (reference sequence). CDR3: CASSLGQGAGTEAFF. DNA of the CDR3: TGTGCCAGCAGCTTGGGGCAGGGGGCAGGCACTGAAGCTTTCTTT.

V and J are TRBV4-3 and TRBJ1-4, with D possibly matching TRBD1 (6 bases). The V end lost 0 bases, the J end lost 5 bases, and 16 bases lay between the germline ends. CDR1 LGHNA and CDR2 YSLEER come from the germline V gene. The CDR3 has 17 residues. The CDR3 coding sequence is TGCGCCAGCAGCCAAGATCGGGGGACATTCCCCAATGAAAAACTGTTTTTT. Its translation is CASSQDRGTFPNEKLFF.

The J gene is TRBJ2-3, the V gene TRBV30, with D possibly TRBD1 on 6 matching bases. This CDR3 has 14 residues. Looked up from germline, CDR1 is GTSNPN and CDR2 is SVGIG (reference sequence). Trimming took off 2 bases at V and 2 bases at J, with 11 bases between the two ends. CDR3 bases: TGTGCCTGGAGTTTCACAGGGTACACAGATACGCAGTATTTT. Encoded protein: CAWSFTGYTDTQYF.

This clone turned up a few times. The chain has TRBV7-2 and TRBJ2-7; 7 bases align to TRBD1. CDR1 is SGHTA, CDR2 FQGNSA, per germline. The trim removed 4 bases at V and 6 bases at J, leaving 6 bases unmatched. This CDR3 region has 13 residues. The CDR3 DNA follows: TGTGCCAGCAGCTCGCGACAGGGATCCGAGCAGTACTTC. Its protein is CASSSRQGSEQYF.

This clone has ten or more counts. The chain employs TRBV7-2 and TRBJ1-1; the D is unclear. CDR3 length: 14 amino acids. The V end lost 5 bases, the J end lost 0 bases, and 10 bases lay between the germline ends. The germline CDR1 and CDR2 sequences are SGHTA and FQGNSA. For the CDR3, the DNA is TGTGCCAGCAGCCCACGGAACTTGAACACTGAAGCTTTCTTT. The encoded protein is CASSPRNLNTEAFF. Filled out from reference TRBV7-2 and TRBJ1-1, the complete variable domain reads GAGVSQSPSNKVTEKGKDVELRCDPISGHTALYWYRQSLGQGLEFLIYFQGNSAPDKSGLPSDRFSAERTGGSVSTLTIQRTQQEDSAVYLCASSPRNLNTEAFFGQGTRLTVV.

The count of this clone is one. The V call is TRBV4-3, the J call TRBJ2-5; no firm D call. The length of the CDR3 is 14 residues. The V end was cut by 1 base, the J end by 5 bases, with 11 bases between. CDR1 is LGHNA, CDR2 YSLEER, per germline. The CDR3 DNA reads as TGCGCCAGCAGCCAAGGTTGGGCCGCCGAGACCCAGTACTTC. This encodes CASSQGWAAETQYF.

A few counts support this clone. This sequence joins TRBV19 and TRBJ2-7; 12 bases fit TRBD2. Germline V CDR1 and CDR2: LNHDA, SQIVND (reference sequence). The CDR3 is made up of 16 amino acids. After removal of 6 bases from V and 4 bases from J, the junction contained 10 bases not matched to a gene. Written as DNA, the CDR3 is TGTGCCAGTAGCCCCCGACTAGCGGGAGTCTTATACGAGCAGTACTTC. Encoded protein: CASSPRLAGVLYEQYF.

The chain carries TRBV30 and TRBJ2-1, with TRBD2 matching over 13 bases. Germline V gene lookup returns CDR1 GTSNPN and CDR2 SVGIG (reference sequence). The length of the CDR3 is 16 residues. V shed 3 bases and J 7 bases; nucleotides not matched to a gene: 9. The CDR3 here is CAWRNPTSGRGNEQFF. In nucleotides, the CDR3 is TGTGCCTGGAGGAACCCTACTAGCGGGAGGGGTAATGAGCAGTTCTTC. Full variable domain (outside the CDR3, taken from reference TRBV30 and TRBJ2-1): SQTIHQWPATLVQPVGSPLSLECTVEGTSNPNLYWYRQAAGRGLQLLFYSVGIGQISSEVPQNLSASRPQDRQFILSSKKLLLSDSGFYLCAWRNPTSGRGNEQFFGPGTRLTVL.

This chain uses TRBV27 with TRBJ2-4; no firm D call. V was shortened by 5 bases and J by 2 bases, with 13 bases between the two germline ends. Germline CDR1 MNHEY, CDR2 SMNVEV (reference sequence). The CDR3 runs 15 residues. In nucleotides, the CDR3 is TGTGCCAGCAGTCCCCCCGGCGGCTCCAAAAACATTCAGTACTTC. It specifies CASSPPGGSKNIQYF.